These 25 T cell receptor beta chains originate from one sample sequenced in a study of T cell therapy after organ transplantation. The antigens these receptors bind are not known. TCRdb's copy holds only in-frame clones and misses some; the assay was immunoSEQ multiplex PCR. The sample contains some 1,900 clones, around 80% of which appear only once. The sample here was CD8+ T cells from blood, taken before autologous CMV-specific T cell therapy. These receptors all stem from a human patient who had received a solid organ transplant and had CMV disease.

The chain combines TRBV7-7 with TRBJ2-6; D ambiguous. The germline V gene encodes CDR1 SSHAT and CDR2 FNYEAQ (reference sequence). The length of the CDR3 is 18 residues. Trimming removed 3 bases at V and 5 bases at J, with 20 bases between. CDR3 sequence: CASSLGTVPQSRANVLTF. CDR3 DNA sequence: TGTGCCAGCAGCTTGGGTACAGTGCCACAAAGTCGGGCCAACGTCCTGACTTTC.

The chain carries TRBV11-2 and TRBJ2-5; 8 bases are shared with TRBD1. The J call may be faulty, since TRBJ2-7 better matches the DNA end. Germline assignment: CDR1 SGHAT and CDR2 FQNNGV. The CDR3 is 15 residues long. As DNA, the CDR3 is TGTGCCAGCAGCTTAGTCACAGGGGGGCCCTACGAGCAGTACTTC. Amino acids: CASSLVTGGPYEQYF.

This chain uses TRBV4-3 with TRBJ1-1; D not resolved. Germline CDR1 reads LGHNA; CDR2 reads YSLEER. Trimming removed 1 base from V and 2 bases from J, with 11 bases in between. The CDR3 contains 15 residues. Here the CDR3 DNA reads TGCGCCAGCAGCCAAGTAGCGGACCTTAACACTGAAGCTTTCTTT. This codes for CASSQVADLNTEAFF.

V gene TRBV4-1 combines with J gene TRBJ2-7; maybe TRBD2 (7 bases). From germline, CDR1 is MGHRA and CDR2 YSYEKL. CDR3 length: 16 amino acids. Trimming shortened V by 4 bases and J by 6 bases, and 22 bases separated the two germline ends. The CDR3 DNA follows: TGCGCCAGCAGCCCGGGGGGAGGGGGAGTAGGGACCGAGCAGTACTTC. It specifies CASSPGGGGVGTEQYF.

The V gene is TRBV30, the J gene TRBJ2-3; no clear D gene. Trimming pared 1 base from V and 2 bases from J, leaving 7 bases between. The CDR3 is 13 amino acids. From germline, CDR1 is GTSNPN and CDR2 SVGIG (reference sequence). The CDR3 spells CAWSADYTDTQYF. The CDR3 nucleotides are TGTGCCTGGAGTGCCGATTACACAGATACGCAGTATTTT.

Here the CDR3 DNA reads TGCGCCAGCAGCTTTGCACAGGGGAGCTCCTACGAGCAGTACTTC. Protein sequence: CASSFAQGSSYEQYF. V and J are TRBV5-1 and TRBJ2-7; 7 bases fit TRBD1. CDR3 length equals 15 residues. Looked up from germline, CDR1 is SGHRS and CDR2 is YFSETQ. V was pared by 2 bases and J by 0 bases, with 5 bases of the junction left unmatched.

The V gene is TRBV19, the J gene TRBJ1-2; 9 bases match TRBD1. Germline CDR1 LNHDA, CDR2 SQIVND (reference sequence). This CDR3 region has 14 residues. V dropped 4 bases and J dropped 4; count of bases not matched to a gene: 4. CDR3 sequence: CASSTGQGIYGYTF. Written as DNA, the CDR3 is TGTGCCAGTAGTACAGGACAGGGGATCTATGGCTACACCTTC.

The V and J genes are TRBV9 and TRBJ2-3; D unresolved. Germline values: CDR1 SGDLS, CDR2 YYNGEE. Between the trimmed V and J ends, which lost 4 bases and 0 bases, there was a span of 12 bases. CDR3 length: 15 residues. CDR3 in amino acids: CASSPGTSSTDTQYF. Here the CDR3 DNA reads TGTGCCAGCAGCCCCGGAACTTCTAGCACAGATACGCAGTATTTT. The variable domain in full, completed from reference TRBV9 and TRBJ2-3, reads DSGVTQTPKHLITATGQRVTLRCSPRSGDLSVYWYQQSLDQGLQFLIQYYNGEERAKGNILERFSAQQFPDLHSELNLSSLELGDSALYFCASSPGTSSTDTQYFGPGTRLTVL.

This clone was observed a few times. The CDR3 DNA reads TGTGCCTGGAGTAGACTGGGACAGTCGAACACTGAAGCTTTCTTT. Translation gives CAWSRLGQSNTEAFF. V gene TRBV30 combines with J gene TRBJ1-1, with 7 bases fitting TRBD1. Germline-derived CDR1 and CDR2 are GTSNPN and SVGIG (reference sequence). J lost 1 base, V lost 2 bases, and 7 bases had no gene match. There are 15 residues in the CDR3.

In this sample, this clone turned up a few times. This rearrangement joins TRBV6-1 to TRBJ2-7, with 7 bases fitting TRBD1. The CDR3 is 11 residues long. CDR1 is MNHNS and CDR2 is SASEGT in the germline V gene. V gave up 8 bases and J gave up 5 bases; unmatched junction bases: 3. CDR3 sequence reads: CASPTGNEQYF. As DNA, the CDR3 is TGTGCCAGCCCGACAGGGAACGAGCAGTACTTC.

V gene TRBV9 combines with J gene TRBJ2-2; the match to TRBD2 covers 12 bases. The V gene end was trimmed by 5 bases and the J gene end by 8 bases; junction bases not matched to a gene: 7. Germline V gene sequence: CDR1 SGDLS, CDR2 YYNGEE. The CDR3 covers 15 residues. The CDR3 region is CASSVLAGGGGELFF. CDR3 in DNA: TGTGCCAGCAGTGTACTAGCGGGAGGTGGAGGGGAGCTGTTTTTT.

This clone has just a few counts. The chain joins TRBV11-3 to TRBJ2-1; D call uncertain. This CDR3 comprises 12 residues. Germline assignment: CDR1 SGHNT and CDR2 YENEEA. Trimming pared 4 bases from V and 9 bases from J, leaving 10 bases between. The CDR3 reads CASSSLGGEQFF. Written as DNA, the CDR3 is TGTGCCAGCAGCTCCTTAGGCGGTGAGCAGTTCTTC.

The chain has TRBV27 and TRBJ2-7; D is possibly TRBD2 (5 bases). The CDR3 loop spans 15 amino acids. V lost 4 bases to trimming and J lost 0 bases, with 13 bases between them. Germline V CDR1 and CDR2: MNHEY, SMNVEV (reference sequence). CDR3 sequence: CASSWVGGGSYEQYF. As DNA, the CDR3 is TGTGCCAGCAGTTGGGTGGGTGGAGGCTCCTACGAGCAGTACTTC.

The V gene is TRBV27, the J gene TRBJ2-1, with 9 nucleotides matching TRBD1. Germline V gene sequence: CDR1 MNHEY, CDR2 SMNVEV (reference sequence). CDR3 length: 16 residues. With 0 bases clipped from V and 7 bases from J, the junction kept 7 bases outside the gene matches. CDR3 region: CASSLSRTGDYNEQFF. The CDR3, as DNA: TGTGCCAGCAGTTTATCTAGGACAGGGGATTATAATGAGCAGTTCTTC.

This clone was seen a few times. The chain combines TRBV4-1 with TRBJ2-5, with 7 nucleotides matching TRBD1. Trimming at V came to 2 bases and at J to 3 bases, leaving 3 bases not matched to a gene. This CDR3 has 14 residues. From germline, CDR1 is MGHRA and CDR2 YSYEKL. CDR3 in amino acids: CASSQTTGEETQYF. As DNA, the CDR3 is TGCGCCAGCAGCCAAACTACAGGGGAAGAGACCCAGTACTTC.

The CDR3 DNA reads as TGCGCCAGCAGCCAAGCCCCATACAGGGGCGATACGCAGTATTTT. Translation gives CASSQAPYRGDTQYF. The chain uses TRBV4-1 and TRBJ2-3, with 7 bases lining up with TRBD1. The CDR3 is 15 amino acids. V was pared by 1 base and J by 6 bases, with 7 bases of the junction left unmatched. Germline assignment: CDR1 MGHRA and CDR2 YSYEKL.

CDR3 loop: CASSVGPFPNTEAFF. CDR3 sequence (DNA): TGTGCCAGCAGCGTAGGTCCTTTCCCGAACACTGAAGCTTTCTTT. This chain uses TRBV9 with TRBJ1-1; no clear D. With 0 bases removed from V and 1 base from J, the gap between germline ends came to 10 bases. This CDR3 contains 15 residues. Germline CDR1 is SGDLS and CDR2 is YYNGEE. The full variable domain, rest sourced from reference TRBV9 and TRBJ1-1, is DSGVTQTPKHLITATGQRVTLRCSPRSGDLSVYWYQQSLDQGLQFLIQYYNGEERAKGNILERFSAQQFPDLHSELNLSSLELGDSALYFCASSVGPFPNTEAFFGQGTRLTVV.

The gene calls are TRBV7-9 and TRBJ2-5, with 7 bases fitting TRBD1. J lost 3 bases, V lost 6 bases, and 10 bases had no gene match. The germline gives CDR1 SEHNR, CDR2 FQNEAQ (reference sequence). The CDR3 runs to 15 residues. CDR3 loop: CASRPPLGGEETQYF. The CDR3 DNA sequence: TGTGCCAGCAGGCCTCCCCTAGGGGGCGAAGAGACCCAGTACTTC.

The chain is built from TRBV28 and TRBJ1-1; the D gene is possibly TRBD1 (6 bases). CDR3 length: 15 residues. Trimming took off 5 bases at V and 4 bases at J, with 17 bases between the two ends. Germline CDR1 MDHEN, CDR2 SYDVKM. Written as DNA, the CDR3 is TGTGCCAGCAGTGAGAATCACAGGGAGGGCACTGAAGCTTTCTTT. Translation gives CASSENHREGTEAFF. The complete variable domain, with remaining parts taken from reference TRBV28 and TRBJ1-1, reads DVKVTQSSRYLVKRTGEKVFLECVQDMDHENMFWYRQDPGLGLRLIYFSYDVKMKEKGDIPEGYSVSREKKERFSLILESASTNQTSMYLCASSENHREGTEAFFGQGTRLTVV.

This chain joins TRBV10-3 and TRBJ1-1; no clear D gene. V lost 4 bases and J 3 bases, leaving 12 bases between the germline ends. The CDR3 spans 14 residues. Germline V gives CDR1 ENHRY, CDR2 SYGVKD. CDR3 in amino acids: CAISGETGYTEAFF. The CDR3 nucleotides are TGTGCCATCAGTGGAGAGACTGGTTACACTGAAGCTTTCTTT.

This chain joins TRBV7-9 and TRBJ1-2, with a weak D call TRBD1 (5 bases). Germline V gene lookup returns CDR1 SEHNR and CDR2 FQNEAQ (reference sequence). V lost 5 bases and J 1 base, leaving 26 bases between the germline ends. The CDR3 runs to 19 residues. The CDR3 loop is CASSPLPTLDGGVNYGYTF. The CDR3 DNA reads as TGTGCCAGCAGCCCCCTCCCGACTTTGGACGGGGGAGTTAACTATGGCTACACCTTC.

A single count supports this clone. The same CDR3 is also encoded by other DNA sequences in this sample. The CDR3 DNA is TGCGCCAGCAGCACACCCGGACTGGCGGGGGAGTGCAAAGAGACCCAGTACTTC. It specifies CASSTPGLAGECKETQYF. The chain combines TRBV10-1 with TRBJ2-5; 7 nucleotides align to TRBD2. J was trimmed by 3 bases and V by 6 bases; bases with no gene match: 19. The CDR3 consists of 18 residues. Germline CDR1 WNHNN, CDR2 SYGVQD (reference sequence).

The chain combines TRBV29-1 with TRBJ1-2; D may be TRBD1 (5 bases). CDR1 and CDR2 (germline): SQVTM, ANQGSEA. V was shortened by 0 bases and J by 8 bases, with 19 bases between the two germline ends. The CDR3 is 15 residues long. CDR3 residues: CSVEDRFGRDPGYTF. CDR3 nucleotide sequence: TGCAGCGTTGAAGATCGTTTCGGCAGGGACCCGGGCTACACCTTC.

The chain couples TRBV5-1 to TRBJ1-2; no definite D call. V lost 0 bases to trimming and J lost 6 bases, with 18 bases between them. The CDR3 contains 16 residues. CDR1 is SGHRS, CDR2 YFSETQ, per germline. CDR3 sequence reads: CASSLEGLLGMHGYTF. CDR3 sequence (DNA): TGCGCCAGCAGCTTGGAGGGTCTCTTAGGTATGCATGGCTACACCTTC.

Of note for this clone: Its ends do not fully match the called genes, so a read error is possible. The chain links TRBV11-2 to TRBJ2-1, with D unresolved. The CDR3 extends over 15 amino acids. CDR1 is SGHAT and CDR2 is FQNNGV in the germline V gene. CDR3 sequence reads: CASRSLSVPYSEQFF. Written as DNA, the CDR3 is TGTGCCAGCAGATCCCTTTCGGTCCCCTACAGTGAGCAGTTCTTC.